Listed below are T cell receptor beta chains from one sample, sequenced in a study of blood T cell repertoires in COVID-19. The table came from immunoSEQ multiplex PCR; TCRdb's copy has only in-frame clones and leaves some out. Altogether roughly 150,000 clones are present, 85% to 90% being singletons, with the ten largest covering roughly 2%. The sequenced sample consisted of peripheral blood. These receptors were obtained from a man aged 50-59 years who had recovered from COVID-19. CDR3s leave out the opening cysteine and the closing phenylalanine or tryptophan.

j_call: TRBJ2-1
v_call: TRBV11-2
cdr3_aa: ASSYLQGGRGYEQF

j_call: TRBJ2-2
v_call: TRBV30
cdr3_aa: AWSVGGTGELF

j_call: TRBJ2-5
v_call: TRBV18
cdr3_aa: ASSPVVGGRSQETQY

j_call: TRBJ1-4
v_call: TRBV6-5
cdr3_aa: ASGGTGVGEKLF

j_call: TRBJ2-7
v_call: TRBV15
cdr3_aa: ATSMVGRSAYEQY

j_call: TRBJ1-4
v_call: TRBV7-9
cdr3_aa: ASSFSGDGEKLF

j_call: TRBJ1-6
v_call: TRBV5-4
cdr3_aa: ASTSNRGLNNSPLH

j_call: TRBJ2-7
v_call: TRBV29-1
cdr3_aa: SVEIPQKAYEQY

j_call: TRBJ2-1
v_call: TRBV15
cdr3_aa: ATSRQKGVSNEQF

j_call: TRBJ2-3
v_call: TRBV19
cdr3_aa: ATGGAGTDTQY